The next 31 T cell receptor beta chains were all read from a single sample in a study of CD8 T cells in Susac syndrome. The RNA input was about 0.45 to 1 ug, and it was reverse transcribed with random hexamers. TCRdb re-called the immunoSEQ multiplex PCR reads through MiXCR, storing one row per CDR3 protein. This sample carries around 300,000 distinct CDR3 sequences, 75% to 90% of them seen once, and the ten largest clones take approximately 0.18%. Sequencing used CD8+ T cells from PBMCs. All receptors derive from a human donor with multiple sclerosis.

The chain links TRBV6-2 or TRBV6-3 to TRBJ2-1; D may match TRBD1 or TRBD2 (5 bases each). The V and J ends lost 0 bases and 0 bases respectively, with 12 bases between them. Germline CDR1 is MNHEY and CDR2 is SVGEGT. There are 17 residues in the CDR3. This CDR3 reads CASSYSFTGTSYNEQFF. The DNA of the CDR3 is TGTGCCAGCAGTTACTCTTTTACGGGGACCTCCTACAATGAGCAGTTCTTC.

The chain couples TRBV27 to TRBJ1-4; D ambiguous. This CDR3 is built from 14 residues. Germline V CDR1 and CDR2: MNHEY, SMNVEV (reference sequence). V shed 6 bases and J shed 8 bases, with 16 bases lying between them. The CDR3 loop reads CASRPPGPGEKLFF. CDR3 DNA: TGTGCCAGCAGACCACCCGGGCCGGGAGAAAAACTGTTTTTT.

This clonotype has only one observation. The V gene is TRBV5-6, the J gene TRBJ1-5, with unresolved D. Between the trimmed V and J ends, which lost 4 bases and 6 bases, there was a span of 17 bases. CDR1 SGHDT and CDR2 YYEEEE come from the germline V gene. This CDR3 is built from 15 residues. In DNA form, the CDR3 reads TGTGCCAGCAGCCTGGGATCGGGGTTGCGTCAGCCCCAGCATTTT. Residues: CASSLGSGLRQPQHF.

The chain is built from TRBV5-6 and TRBJ2-5, with 10 bases that match TRBD2. Germline trimming cut 5 bases from V and 1 base from J; bases unmatched to any gene: 8. This CDR3 spans 16 amino acids. Germline assignment: CDR1 SGHDT and CDR2 YYEEEE. The CDR3 sequence is CASSEDRTSGQETQYF. In nucleotides, the CDR3 is TGTGCCAGCAGTGAGGATAGGACTAGCGGCCAAGAGACCCAGTACTTC.

J is TRBJ1-5 and V is TRBV7-2; D gene ambiguous. Germline loops: CDR1 SGHTA, CDR2 FQGNSA. There are 12 residues in the CDR3. Trimming pared 5 bases from V and 9 bases from J, leaving 11 bases between. This chain's CDR3 is CASSLSVGPQHF. The CDR3 DNA sequence: TGTGCCAGCAGCCTCTCGGTTGGGCCCCAGCATTTT.

The rearrangement uses TRBV25-1 and TRBJ2-3; D not resolved. Germline V CDR1 and CDR2: MGHDK, SYGVNS. This CDR3 region has 12 residues. V was clipped by 5 bases and J by 6 bases, with 9 bases between them. CDR3 bases: TGTGCCAGCAGTACCCAGTTGGATACGCAGTATTTT. It is translated as CASSTQLDTQYF. Filled out from reference TRBV25-1 and TRBJ2-3, the complete variable domain reads EADIYQTPRYLVIGTGKKITLECSQTMGHDKMYWYQQDPGMELHLIHYSYGVNSTEKGDLSSESTVSRIRTEHFPLTLESARPSHTSQYLCASSTQLDTQYFGPGTRLTVL.

V is TRBV7-8 and J is TRBJ2-3; 9 bases fit TRBD2. After removal of 5 bases from V and 4 bases from J, the junction contained 10 bases not matched to a gene. This CDR3 comprises 16 residues. Per germline, CDR1 SGHVS and CDR2 FQNEAQ. CDR3 nucleotide sequence: TGTGCCAGCAGCCCCGTAGCGGGGGTAGGCTCAGATACGCAGTATTTT. This translates into CASSPVAGVGSDTQYF.

The chain couples TRBV20-1 to TRBJ2-4; D is ambiguous. V dropped 4 bases and J dropped 2 bases, with 9 bases sitting between them. In germline, CDR1 is DFQATT, CDR2 SNEGSKA (reference sequence). The CDR3 spans 13 residues. The CDR3 sequence is CSATAPTKNIQYF. As DNA, the CDR3 is TGCAGTGCTACGGCCCCTACCAAAAACATTCAGTACTTC.

The V and J genes are TRBV7-3 and TRBJ2-1; 12 bases agree with TRBD2. The CDR3 has 17 residues. The V segment lost 5 bases and the J segment 6 bases; nucleotides outside the gene matches: 11. The germline gives CDR1 SGHTA, CDR2 FQGTGA. The CDR3 coding sequence is TGTGCCAGCAGCGCGCCCACCTCTAGCGGGGGGGCCAATGAGCAGTTCTTC. Translating it yields CASSAPTSSGGANEQFF.

This rearrangement joins TRBV30 to TRBJ2-7, with TRBD2 matching over 8 bases. There are 13 residues in the CDR3. The V and J ends lost 2 bases and 1 base, in that order; junction bases with no gene match: 1. Germline V CDR1 and CDR2: GTSNPN, SVGIG (reference sequence). CDR3 residues: CAWSTSGSYEQYF. CDR3 nucleotides: TGTGCCTGGAGTACTAGCGGATCCTACGAGCAGTACTTC.

The chain couples TRBV29-1 to TRBJ2-7, with 13 bases identical to TRBD2. CDR1 and CDR2 from the germline V gene are SQVTM and ANQGSEA. This CDR3 is built from 17 residues. Trimming cost V 5 bases and J 1 base; bases outside gene matches: 11. CDR3: CSVHGTSGIVISYEQYF. The CDR3 bases are TGCAGCGTTCACGGGACTAGCGGGATAGTGATTTCCTACGAGCAGTACTTC.

V usage is TRBV6-1 and J usage is TRBJ2-5; D could derive from TRBD1 or TRBD2 (5 bases each). V was trimmed by 8 bases and J by 5 bases, leaving 15 bases between them. Germline CDR1 is MNHNS and CDR2 is SASEGT. This CDR3 contains 13 residues. CDR3 sequence: CASGTLPGETQYF. The CDR3 nucleotides are TGTGCCAGCGGGACCCTCCCGGGGGAGACCCAGTACTTC.

The chain links TRBV27 to TRBJ2-6; no clear D. This CDR3 region has 17 residues. CDR1 and CDR2 from the germline V gene are MNHEY and SMNVEV (reference sequence). V shed 2 bases and J shed 0 bases, with 11 bases lying between them. The CDR3: CASSLGGLLSGANVLTF. CDR3 nucleotides: TGTGCCAGCAGTTTAGGCGGTCTGCTCTCTGGGGCCAACGTCCTGACTTTC.

The chain combines TRBV29-1 with TRBJ2-7; D tentatively fits TRBD1 or TRBD2 (6 bases each). Germline CDR1 is SQVTM and CDR2 is ANQGSEA. The CDR3 is 14 residues long. Trimming pared 4 bases from V and 2 bases from J, leaving 15 bases between. CDR3 sequence reads: CSVAPRGRAYEQYF. The CDR3 nucleotides read TGCAGCGTTGCCCCACGGGGGCGCGCCTACGAGCAGTACTTC.

The chain couples TRBV12-3 or TRBV12-4 to TRBJ1-5; perhaps TRBD1 as D (6 bases). The V gene lost 2 bases and the J gene lost 0 bases, with 8 bases spanning the gap. This CDR3 is 15 amino acids long. CDR3 DNA: TGTGCCAGCAGTTTACAGGGGTATAGCAATCAGCCCCAGCATTTT. Amino acid sequence: CASSLQGYSNQPQHF.

This CDR3 is CASSPTGPKNIQYF. CDR3 coding DNA: TGTGCCAGCAGCCCGACAGGGCCCAAAAACATTCAGTACTTC. V is TRBV9 and J is TRBJ2-4; 7 bases agree with TRBD1. Losses at the gene ends were 4 bases for V and 2 bases for J; bases not matched to a gene: 3. The CDR3 is made up of 14 amino acids. The germline CDR1 and CDR2 sequences are SGDLS and YYNGEE.

Remarks on this clonotype: The germline gene is not matched at one end of the junction; a read error may be the cause. This chain connects TRBV3-1 to TRBJ2-3; 8 positions match TRBD2. The CDR3 contains 16 residues. Germline CDR1 and CDR2: LGHDT and YNNKEL (reference sequence). The CDR3 spells CASSQMSGGVTDTQFF. The CDR3 DNA sequence: TGTGCCAGCAGCCAAATGAGCGGGGGTGTAACAGATACGCAGTTTTTT.

This clonotype was observed a single time. This chain joins TRBV6-5 and TRBJ2-2; the match to TRBD1 covers 12 bases. Germline V CDR1 and CDR2: MNHEY, SVGAGI. With 4 bases clipped from V and 3 bases from J, the junction kept 12 bases outside the gene matches. The CDR3 is 19 residues long. CDR3 nucleotide sequence: TGTGCCAGCAGTTCCATCGTAGGGACAGGGGGCTTTCACACCGGGGAGCTGTTTTTT. It codes for CASSSIVGTGGFHTGELFF.

The rearrangement links TRBV13 to TRBJ2-7; 8 bases fit TRBD1. Germline-derived CDR1 and CDR2 are PRHDT and FYEKMQ (reference sequence). This CDR3 contains 15 residues. Losses at the gene ends were 5 bases for V and 5 bases for J; bases not matched to a gene: 11. The CDR3 loop reads CASSGPGTGLNEQYF. The CDR3 region has the DNA TGTGCCAGCAGCGGTCCCGGGACAGGCCTCAACGAGCAGTACTTC.

The chain joins TRBV6-2 or TRBV6-3 to TRBJ1-5; 8 bases agree with TRBD1. J was trimmed by 5 bases and V by 6 bases; bases with no gene match: 21. This CDR3 has 19 amino acids. Per germline, CDR1 MNHEY and CDR2 SVGEGT. The CDR3 sequence is CASRPKDRVVVLGHQPQHF. The CDR3 coding sequence is TGTGCCAGCAGACCGAAGGACAGGGTTGTAGTGCTCGGGCATCAGCCCCAGCATTTT.

The V gene is TRBV27, the J gene TRBJ1-1; TRBD1 is a possible D gene (5 bases). Between the trimmed V and J ends, which lost 2 bases and 1 base, there was a span of 14 bases. There are 16 residues in the CDR3. CDR1 and CDR2 from the germline V gene are MNHEY and SMNVEV (reference sequence). The CDR3 here is CASSLVGVRGNTEAFF. The DNA for the CDR3 is TGTGCCAGCAGTTTAGTAGGGGTCCGAGGGAACACTGAAGCTTTCTTT.

The rearrangement uses TRBV27 and TRBJ2-7; 9 bases fit TRBD2. Germline V gene sequence: CDR1 MNHEY, CDR2 SMNVEV (reference sequence). This CDR3 comprises 16 residues. The J segment lost 3 bases and the V segment lost 5 bases, leaving 11 bases of the junction unmatched. CDR3 in amino acids: CASSPEAGLAYYEQYF. The CDR3 bases are TGTGCCAGCAGTCCAGAAGCGGGACTAGCATACTACGAGCAGTACTTC.

This sequence joins TRBV20-1 and TRBJ1-2; no reliable D call. The V gene's germline CDR1 is DFQATT and CDR2 SNEGSKA (reference sequence). Between the trimmed V and J ends, which lost 2 bases and 8 bases, there was a span of 18 bases. The CDR3 is made up of 14 amino acids. DNA for the CDR3: TGCAGTGCTAGACGAGGACTTATGGCGGAGGGCTACACCTTC. Amino acid sequence: CSARRGLMAEGYTF.

This chain uses TRBV2 with TRBJ2-3, with TRBD1 as a possible D gene (7 bases). The germline V gene encodes CDR1 SNHLY and CDR2 FYNNEI. The CDR3 has 14 residues. V was cut by 9 bases and J by 0 bases, with 13 bases left in between. The CDR3 DNA is TGTGCCAGTACGGAGGGGGCGAGCACAGATACGCAGTATTTT. Translating gives CASTEGASTDTQYF. The full variable domain, completed using reference TRBV2 and TRBJ2-3, is EPEVTQTPSHQVTQMGQEVILRCVPISNHLYFYWYRQILGQKVEFLVSFYNNEISEKSEIFDDQFSVERPDGSNFTLKIRSTKLEDSAMYFCASTEGASTDTQYFGPGTRLTVL.

The rearrangement joins TRBV28 to TRBJ2-7; 8 nucleotides line up with TRBD2. The CDR3 has 15 residues. J gave up 1 base and V 3 bases, and 5 bases lay outside the gene matches. The germline CDR1 and CDR2 sequences are MDHEN and SYDVKM. The DNA for the CDR3 is TGTGCCAGCAGTTTCTACGGGGGGGCGTCCTACGAGCAGTACTTC. It is translated as CASSFYGGASYEQYF.

V is TRBV3-1 and J is TRBJ1-1; D might be TRBD1 (6 bases). V lost 1 base to trimming and J lost 7 bases, with 16 bases between them. CDR1 and CDR2 from the germline V gene are LGHDT and YNNKEL (reference sequence). The CDR3 sequence is 15 residues long. CDR3 DNA: TGTGCCAGCAGCCAAGGAGAGGGGGAATATGGTGAAGCTTTCTTT. The encoded protein is CASSQGEGEYGEAFF.

The CDR3 loop reads CASSLAATDPLGGELFF. CDR3 coding DNA: TGTGCCAGCAGCTTGGCCGCGACAGACCCTTTGGGCGGGGAGCTGTTTTTT. The chain couples TRBV7-9 to TRBJ2-2; maybe TRBD1 (5 bases). V gave up 3 bases and J gave up 7 bases, with 21 bases separating them. The germline CDR1 and CDR2 sequences are SEHNR and FQNEAQ (reference sequence). The CDR3 runs 17 residues.

Of note for this clonotype: Likely a read error: the CDR3 ends without its conserved phenylalanine or tryptophan. The rearrangement links TRBV4-2 to TRBJ2-1, with D hard to call. Trimming removed 5 bases at V and 2 bases at J, with 10 bases between. The CDR3 extends over 14 amino acids. Germline lookup yields CDR1 LGHNA and CDR2 YNFKEQ. CDR3 protein: CASSLYLAYNEQFI. CDR3 DNA: TGTGCCAGCAGCTTGTACCTGGCCTACAATGAGCAGTTCATC.

V usage is TRBV20-1 and J usage is TRBJ2-5; D possibly corresponds to TRBD1 (5 bases). Per germline, CDR1 DFQATT and CDR2 SNEGSKA (reference sequence). V gave up 1 base and J gave up 5 bases, with 17 bases separating them. The CDR3 runs to 15 residues. In DNA, the CDR3 is TGCAGTGCTAGAGTAAGGGGCCAGGTGTTGGAGACCCAGTACTTC. Residues: CSARVRGQVLETQYF.

This sequence joins TRBV7-2 and TRBJ2-3; TRBD2 agrees at 8 bases. CDR3 length: 15 amino acids. Germline CDR1 reads SGHTA; CDR2 reads FQGNSA. The V and J ends lost 5 bases and 2 bases, in that order; junction bases with no gene match: 6. CDR3 bases: TGTGCCAGCAGCCAACAACTAGCGGCCACAGATACGCAGTATTTT. Protein: CASSQQLAATDTQYF.

This clonotype showed up just once. The V and J genes are TRBV4-1 and TRBJ2-1, with D possibly matching TRBD1 (6 bases). V lost 3 bases to trimming and J lost 6 bases, with 12 bases between them. The CDR3 has 14 residues. Germline V lookup: CDR1 MGHRA, CDR2 YSYEKL. The chain's CDR3 is CASSHPGETNEQFF. The CDR3 region has the DNA TGCGCCAGCAGCCACCCAGGGGAAACCAATGAGCAGTTCTTC.